The 13 T cell receptor beta chains listed next were all sequenced from one sample in a study of cytomegalovirus exposure and HLA in healthy donors. Primers included in the PCR were 60 Vbeta and 13 Jbeta primers. Only in-frame clones appear in the TCRdb table, and some are missing; sequencing was by immunoSEQ multiplex PCR. The sample has tens of thousands of clones, approximately 55% seen once; the top ten hold around 6.5%. Sequences were obtained from PBMCs. These receptors all come from a woman aged 40 to 50 in good health and CMV-seropositive.

A few counts support this clone. The chain couples TRBV7-9 to TRBJ1-2, with D perhaps TRBD1 (5 bases). CDR1 and CDR2 from the germline V gene are SEHNR and FQNEAQ (reference sequence). This CDR3 has 13 residues. The CDR3 protein is CSSGGTSGYGYTF. CDR3 coding DNA: TGTTCCTCGGGGGGGACTTCCGGCTATGGCTACACCTTC.

The chain employs TRBV9 and TRBJ2-7; 11 bases are shared with TRBD1. V lost 3 bases, J lost 3 bases, and 5 bases stayed unmatched. The CDR3 is 15 amino acids. Germline V CDR1 and CDR2: SGDLS, YYNGEE. Written as DNA, the CDR3 is TGTGCCAGCAGCGGCCGGACAGGGGGCTACTACGAGCAGTACTTC. Protein product: CASSGRTGGYYEQYF. The full variable domain, completed using reference TRBV9 and TRBJ2-7, is DSGVTQTPKHLITATGQRVTLRCSPRSGDLSVYWYQQSLDQGLQFLIQYYNGEERAKGNILERFSAQQFPDLHSELNLSSLELGDSALYFCASSGRTGGYYEQYFGPGTRLTVT.

This clone showed up just a few times. The rearrangement links TRBV7-6 to TRBJ1-5; D gene unclear. The CDR3 runs to 14 residues. V lost 1 base and J 5 bases, leaving 9 bases between the germline ends. Germline-derived CDR1 and CDR2 are SGHVS and FNYEAQ. The CDR3 here is CASSLESFDQPQHF. CDR3 nucleotides: TGTGCCAGCAGCTTAGAATCTTTCGATCAGCCCCAGCATTTT.

As to this clone: The germline gene is not matched at one end of the junction; a read error may be the cause. This chain connects TRBV5-1 to TRBJ2-5; TRBD1 is a possible D gene (6 bases). CDR1 SGHRS and CDR2 YFSETQ come from the germline V gene. The CDR3 is 14 residues long. DNA of the CDR3: TGCGCCAGCACCTTGGGGGCGTTTCAAGAGACCCAGTACTTC. Its protein is CASTLGAFQETQYF.

This sequence joins TRBV5-4 and TRBJ2-1; D not resolved. Germline loops: CDR1 SGHNT, CDR2 YYREEE (reference sequence). This CDR3 is built from 11 residues. Trimming took off 2 bases at V and 5 bases at J, with 2 bases between the two ends. Written as DNA, the CDR3 is TGTGCCAGCAGCTTCGACAATGAGCAGTTCTTC. This encodes CASSFDNEQFF.

V and J are TRBV19 and TRBJ2-7; TRBD1 agrees at 7 bases. Per the germline V gene, CDR1 is LNHDA and CDR2 is SQIVND (reference sequence). Unmatched junction bases numbered 4, after V lost 5 bases and J lost 3 bases. The CDR3 runs to 13 residues. The CDR3 DNA reads as TGTGCCAGTAGTGTGACAGGGAACTACGAGCAGTACTTC. Translation gives CASSVTGNYEQYF.

The chain recombines TRBV4-3 with TRBJ2-1; weak D call: TRBD2 (5 bases). V lost 0 bases, J lost 10 bases, and 16 bases lay in between. In germline, CDR1 is LGHNA, CDR2 YSLEER. This CDR3 comprises 15 residues. CDR3 in DNA: TGCGCCAGCAGCCAAGATTCCGGACTCGGTTTAGAGCAGTTCTTC. Amino acids: CASSQDSGLGLEQFF.

The rearrangement links TRBV30 to TRBJ1-2; D remains unclear. V was clipped by 2 bases and J by 7 bases, with 8 bases between them. The CDR3 consists of 11 residues. Germline CDR1 reads GTSNPN; CDR2 reads SVGIG (reference sequence). The CDR3 DNA is TGTGCCTGGAGTTCCCTTTTTGGCTACACCTTC. Residues: CAWSSLFGYTF.

The table lists this clone with a few counts. The chain combines TRBV9 with TRBJ2-5, with D possibly TRBD1 on 6 matching bases. Germline CDR1 is SGDLS and CDR2 is YYNGEE. V shed 1 base and J shed 5 bases, with 15 bases lying between them. The CDR3 has 15 residues. The DNA for the CDR3 is TGTGCCAGCAGCGTAACACCAGGGGACGGTGAGACCCAGTACTTC. Translation gives CASSVTPGDGETQYF.

The sample holds a few counts of this clone. The chain uses TRBV4-3 and TRBJ1-1, with TRBD1 matching over 7 bases. With V trimmed by 4 bases and J by 1 base, 3 bases remained unmatched. CDR3 length: 14 amino acids. CDR1 and CDR2 (germline): LGHNA, YSLEER. The CDR3 DNA follows: TGCGCCAGCAGCCCAGACAGGGCGAACACTGAAGCTTTCTTT. Its translation is CASSPDRANTEAFF.

J is TRBJ2-3 and V is TRBV10-2; TRBD1 is a possible D gene (5 bases). The germline V gene has CDR1 WSHSY and CDR2 SAAADI. Trimming took off 8 bases at V and 2 bases at J, with 14 bases between the two ends. The CDR3 extends over 14 amino acids. The CDR3, as DNA: TGCGCCAGCGCAGAAGGGGCTCCCACAGATACGCAGTATTTT. Translated: CASAEGAPTDTQYF.

This chain joins TRBV7-2 and TRBJ1-5, with 11 bases identical to TRBD1. CDR3 length equals 14 residues. J gave up 11 bases and V 4 bases, and 7 bases lay outside the gene matches. Per germline, CDR1 SGHTA and CDR2 FQGNSA. The CDR3 reads CASSSGQGALAQHF. DNA of the CDR3: TGTGCCAGCAGCTCCGGACAGGGGGCCTTGGCCCAGCATTTT.

The chain recombines TRBV6-4 with TRBJ1-1; D is unresolved. V lost 7 bases, J lost 0 bases, and 15 bases lay in between. Germline CDR1 MRHNA, CDR2 SNTAGT. This CDR3 has 15 amino acids. The CDR3 region is CASTLLKLLNTEAFF. The DNA for the CDR3 is TGTGCCAGCACCCTACTAAAGTTACTGAACACTGAAGCTTTCTTT.